This TCR beta chain originates from a study of identical twins. The CDR3 consists of 13 residues. With 5 bases removed from V and 4 bases from J, the gap between germline ends came to 15 bases. CDR1 and CDR2 from the germline V gene are DFQATT and SNEGSKA (reference sequence). One entry per CDR3 protein results from TCRdb running MiXCR on the 5' RACE reads. This sample has under 900,000 distinct CDR3 sequences, with around a sixth found just once. This sample was also put to use in a study of T cells expressing NK-cell markers.

The rearrangement joins TRBV20-1 to TRBJ2-7; D may be TRBD1 (7 bases). This TCR came from a woman in her late teens or twenties in good health. Sequencing was carried out using PBMCs. The CDR3 DNA reads as TGCAGTGCTGCCTTGACAGGGACTTACGAGCAGTACTTC. Protein sequence: CSAALTGTYEQYF.